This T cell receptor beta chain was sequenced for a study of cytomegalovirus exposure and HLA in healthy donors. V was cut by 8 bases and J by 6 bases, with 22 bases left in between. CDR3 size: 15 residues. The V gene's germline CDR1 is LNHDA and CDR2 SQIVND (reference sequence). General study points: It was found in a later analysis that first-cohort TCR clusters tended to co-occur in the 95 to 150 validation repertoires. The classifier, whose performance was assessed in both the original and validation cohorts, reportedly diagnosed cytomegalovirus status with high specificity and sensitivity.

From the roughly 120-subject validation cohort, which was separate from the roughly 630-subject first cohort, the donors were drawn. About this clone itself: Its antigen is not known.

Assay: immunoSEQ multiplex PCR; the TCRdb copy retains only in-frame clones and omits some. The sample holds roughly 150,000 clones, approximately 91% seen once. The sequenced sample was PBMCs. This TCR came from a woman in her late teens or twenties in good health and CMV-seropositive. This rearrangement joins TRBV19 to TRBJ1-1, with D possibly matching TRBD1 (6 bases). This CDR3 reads CASDRSDSLGSEAFF. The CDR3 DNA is TGTGCCAGTGACCGTTCGGACAGCTTGGGGTCTGAAGCTTTCTTT.